Detailed here is one T cell receptor beta chain. The target of this receptor is not known. One end of the junction does not line up with germline, which may come from a read error. Donors were a few dozen systemically healthy Caucasian individuals from Russia aged about 6 to 100 years. Each donor gave around 9.5 milliliters of peripheral blood, collected into EDTA-treated Vacutainer tubes. Ficoll-Paque density-gradient centrifugation was used to isolate PBMCs, with at least 7 million obtained per sample. Trizol reagent was used to extract total RNA from PBMCs, with at least 5 micrograms per sample. For every donor, an aliquot of PBMCs went through flow cytometry to measure the percentages of naive CD45RAhigh/CD27high T cells. The sample comes from a study of blood T cells in healthy people across ages (dated by TCRdb to the mid-2010s). In the study overall: In model experiments, template switching captured about one uniquely barcoded TCR beta cDNA molecule for every two T cells. To avoid experimental bias, donors of different ages were spread randomly across the sequencing lanes. Two additional independent replicas of 1 million unique cDNA reads from the same blood draw were analyzed for two donors (one aged 18 to 30 and one aged 80 or older). The donors were split into four age groups: young (average around 15 years), middle-aged (roughly 39), aged (62) and long-lived (about 74). To track age-related changes in TCR beta repertoire diversity, the study relied on deep sequencing normalized with unique cDNA molecular identifiers. Study-level results and caveats: Compared with the aged group, the long-lived group had more naive CD4+ T cells, fewer expanded clones and increased TCR diversity, a pattern suggesting age selection. As age increased, observed TCR beta diversity per million T cells dropped in a roughly linear way, and a significant reduction was already evident by age approximately 40. There was a strong correlation between observed TCR beta diversity and the percentage of naive T cells measured by flow cytometry. Conclusive comparison of naive and antigen-experienced compartments was prevented by the profiling of bulk unsorted PBMCs. Because the CMV infection status of the donors was unknown, age-related changes in expanded clonotypes may potentially have been confounded. Estimates of total diversity based on one million sequenced T cells were considered lower bounds and underestimates.

The library was produced with 5' RACE. The run used an Illumina HiSeq 2500. A second PCR of roughly 7 to 11 cycles was performed with a sample-barcoded 5' primer and a J-beta primer mix. Each TCR beta cDNA molecule received a unique molecular identifier from a template-switch 5' adaptor carrying 12 random nucleotides. Each sample yielded at least 2.5 million CDR3-containing paired-end reads. All of the RNA was converted into first-strand cDNA using the Mint cDNA synthesis kit, with a TRBC-specific oligonucleotide serving as the primer. All cDNA was treated with uracil-DNA glycosylase and then went through a first 18-cycle PCR with the universal primers M1SS and BC2_uni_R. The paper's processing steps were these. For normalization, 1 million high-quality reads were randomly selected from each sample, with every read carrying a distinct molecular identifier. Instead of being binned into consensus sequences, reads with shared molecular identifiers were discarded. CDR3 identification, clonotype clustering and error correction used MiTCR with a Q25 quality threshold and the strictest error-elimination algorithm. A nonparametric unseen species model using Euler transformation provided a lower-bound estimate of total TCR beta diversity. The public reads were reanalyzed by TCRdb: fastp trimming at Q25, MiXCR alignment, in-frame beta chains only. Identical CDR3 proteins give one entry, which carries the most common genes and DNA. These V and J calls originate from TCRdb's pipeline instead of the authors' own analysis. For this sample the table gives about 590,000 distinct CDR3 sequences, of which roughly 31% were detected only once. Together, the top ten hold around 14% of the sample.

This receptor was taken from a woman older than 75 in good health. The specimen was blood.

The CDR3 region: CVSSLTTNEQFF. Here is the DNA: TGCGTCAGCAGCTTGACTACCAATGAGCAGTTCTTC. The sequence is built from TRBV5-1 and TRBJ2-1; the best D guess is TRBD2, with 5 bases matching. CDR1 and CDR2, per the germline V gene, are SGHRS and YFSETQ. The cysteine opens and the phenylalanine closes a CDR3 of 12 amino acids. Solely the CDR3 DNA is kept, with 36 bases framed from the first base.